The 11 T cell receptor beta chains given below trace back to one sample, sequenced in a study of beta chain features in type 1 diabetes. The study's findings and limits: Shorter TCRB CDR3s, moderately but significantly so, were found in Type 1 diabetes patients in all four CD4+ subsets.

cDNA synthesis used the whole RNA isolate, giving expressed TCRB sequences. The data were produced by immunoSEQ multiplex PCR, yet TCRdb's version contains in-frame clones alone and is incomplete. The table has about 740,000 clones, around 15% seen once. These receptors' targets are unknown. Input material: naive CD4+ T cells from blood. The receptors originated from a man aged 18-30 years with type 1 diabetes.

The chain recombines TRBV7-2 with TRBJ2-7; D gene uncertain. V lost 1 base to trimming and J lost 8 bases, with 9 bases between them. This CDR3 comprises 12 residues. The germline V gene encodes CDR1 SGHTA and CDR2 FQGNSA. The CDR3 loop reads CASSLVSRQQYF. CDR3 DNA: TGTGCCAGCAGCTTAGTGTCTCGGCAGCAGTACTTC.

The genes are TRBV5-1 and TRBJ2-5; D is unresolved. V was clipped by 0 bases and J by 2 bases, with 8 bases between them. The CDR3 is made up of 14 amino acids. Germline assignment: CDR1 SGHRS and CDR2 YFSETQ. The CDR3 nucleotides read TGCGCCAGCAGCTTGGGGACCCAACAAGAGACCCAGTACTTC. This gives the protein CASSLGTQQETQYF.

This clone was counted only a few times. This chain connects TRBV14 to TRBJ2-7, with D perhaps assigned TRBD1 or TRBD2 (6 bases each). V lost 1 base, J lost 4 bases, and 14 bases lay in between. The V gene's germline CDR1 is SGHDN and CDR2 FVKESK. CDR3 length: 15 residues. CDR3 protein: CASSQGYGGPYEQYF. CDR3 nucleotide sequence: TGTGCCAGCAGCCAAGGCTACGGGGGCCCTTACGAGCAGTACTTC.

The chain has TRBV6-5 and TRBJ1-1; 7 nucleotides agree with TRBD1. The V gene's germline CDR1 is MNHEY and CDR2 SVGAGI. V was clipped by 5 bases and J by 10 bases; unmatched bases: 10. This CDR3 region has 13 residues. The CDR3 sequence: CASSRRGGGVAFF. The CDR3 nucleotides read TGTGCCAGCAGTAGAAGAGGGGGCGGGGTAGCTTTCTTT.

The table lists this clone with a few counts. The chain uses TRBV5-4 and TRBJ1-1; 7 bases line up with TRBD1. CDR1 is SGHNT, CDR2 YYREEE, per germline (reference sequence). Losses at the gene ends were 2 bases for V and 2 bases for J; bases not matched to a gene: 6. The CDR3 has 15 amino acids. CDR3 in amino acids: CASSFGGQTNTEAFF. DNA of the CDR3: TGTGCCAGCAGCTTTGGGGGACAGACTAACACTGAAGCTTTCTTT.

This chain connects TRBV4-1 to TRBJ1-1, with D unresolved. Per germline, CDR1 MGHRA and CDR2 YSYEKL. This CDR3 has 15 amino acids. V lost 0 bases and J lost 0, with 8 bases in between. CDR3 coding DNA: TGCGCCAGCAGCCAAGAAACGGGGATGAACACTGAAGCTTTCTTT. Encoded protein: CASSQETGMNTEAFF.

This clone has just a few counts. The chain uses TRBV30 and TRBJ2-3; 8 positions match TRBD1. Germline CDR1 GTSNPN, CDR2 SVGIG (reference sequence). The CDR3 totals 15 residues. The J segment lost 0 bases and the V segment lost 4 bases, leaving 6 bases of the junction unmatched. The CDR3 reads CAWKWTGTSTDTQYF. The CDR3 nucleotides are TGTGCCTGGAAGTGGACAGGGACTAGCACAGATACGCAGTATTTT. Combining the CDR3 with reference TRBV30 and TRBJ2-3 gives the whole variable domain SQTIHQWPATLVQPVGSPLSLECTVEGTSNPNLYWYRQAAGRGLQLLFYSVGIGQISSEVPQNLSASRPQDRQFILSSKKLLLSDSGFYLCAWKWTGTSTDTQYFGPGTRLTVL.

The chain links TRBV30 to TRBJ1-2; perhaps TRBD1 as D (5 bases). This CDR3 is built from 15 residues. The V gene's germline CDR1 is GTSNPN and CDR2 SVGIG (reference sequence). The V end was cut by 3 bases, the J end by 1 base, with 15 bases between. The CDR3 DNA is TGTGCCTGGAGGAGGCCCGGGGCAGATAACTATGGCTACACCTTC. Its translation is CAWRRPGADNYGYTF.

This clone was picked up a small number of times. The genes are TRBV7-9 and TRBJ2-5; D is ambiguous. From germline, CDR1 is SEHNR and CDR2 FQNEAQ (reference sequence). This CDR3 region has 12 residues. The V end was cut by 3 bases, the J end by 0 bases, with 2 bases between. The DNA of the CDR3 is TGTGCCAGCAGCTTGGACCAAGAGACCCAGTACTTC. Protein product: CASSLDQETQYF.

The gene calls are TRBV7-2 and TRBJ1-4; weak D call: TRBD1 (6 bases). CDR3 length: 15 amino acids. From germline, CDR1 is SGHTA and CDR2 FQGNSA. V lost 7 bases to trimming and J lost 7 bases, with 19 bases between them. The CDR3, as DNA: TGTGCCAGCACCAACGGGGGGGCTGGAGGTGAAAAACTGTTTTTT. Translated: CASTNGGAGGEKLFF.

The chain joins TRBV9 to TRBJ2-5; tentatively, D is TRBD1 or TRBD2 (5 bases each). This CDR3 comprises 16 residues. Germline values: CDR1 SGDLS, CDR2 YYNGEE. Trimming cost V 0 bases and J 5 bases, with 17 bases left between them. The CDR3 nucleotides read TGTGCCAGCAGCGTAGGGGTGGGGGATTCCCCGGAGACCCAGTACTTC. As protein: CASSVGVGDSPETQYF.